This entry describes one T cell receptor (beta chain). Its antigen is not known. MiXCR was run by TCRdb on the 5' RACE reads, yielding one entry per CDR3 protein. Counted here are about 530,000 distinct CDR3 sequences, over 12% occurring once; the ten biggest clones make up 0.44%. This entry is derived from a study of identical twins. Whole-study findings and limits: Cord blood beta clonotypes that were abundant carried fewer insertions, and memory repertoires showed no such trend.

The sample was also linked to a second study, of yellow fever vaccine responses in identical twins. As that study records: Vaccine T cell responses of twins reportedly seemed partly convergent and partly personalized.

The sequenced sample consisted of CD4+ T cells sorted from blood. The TCR originated in a woman younger than 30 in good health.

Here the CDR3 DNA reads TGCGCCAGCAGCGTAAGTCAAGGGACGGAAAAACTGTTTTTT. As protein: CASSVSQGTEKLFF. The chain is built from TRBV5-1 and TRBJ1-4; D may be TRBD1 (5 bases). The germline V gene has CDR1 SGHRS and CDR2 YFSETQ. This CDR3 is built from 14 residues. With 4 bases removed from V and 8 bases from J, the gap between germline ends came to 15 bases.